Below, 20 T cell receptor beta chains from the same sample are listed, as sequenced in a study of spatial heterogeneity in lung cancer. Time point noted: sample taken at primary tumor resection. TCRdb used MiXCR to reprocess the 5' RACE reads, holding one entry per CDR3 protein. The sample carries roughly 79,000 distinct CDR3 sequences, about 8.5% recorded once. Sequencing was performed on PBMCs, taken at surgery. These TCRs come from a male donor with early-stage non-small cell lung cancer.

In this sample, this clonotype turned up many times. The rearrangement uses TRBV3-1 and TRBJ2-5, with D maybe TRBD1 (7 bases). The V end was cut by 2 bases, the J end by 7 bases, with 14 bases between. CDR3 length equals 14 residues. Germline-derived CDR1 and CDR2 are LGHDT and YNNKEL (reference sequence). For the CDR3, the DNA is TGTGCCAGCAGCCAAAAATCAGGGGGGTTGACCCAGTACTTC. It yields the protein CASSQKSGGLTQYF.

This clonotype was counted only a few times. The chain uses TRBV7-8 and TRBJ1-6; D perhaps matches TRBD1 (5 bases). The CDR3 is made up of 16 amino acids. Trimming removed 1 base from V and 4 bases from J, with 11 bases in between. Germline CDR1 is SGHVS and CDR2 is FQNEAQ. CDR3 DNA sequence: TGTGCCAGCAGCTTAGTTGAACAGGTGTATAATTCACCCCTCCACTTT. It is translated as CASSLVEQVYNSPLHF.

The chain combines TRBV6-2 or TRBV6-3 with TRBJ2-4; maybe TRBD1 (6 bases). Germline loops: CDR1 MNHEY, CDR2 SVGEGT. V shed 5 bases and J shed 3 bases, with 17 bases lying between them. The length of the CDR3 is 16 residues. The CDR3: CASSLRQDRSKNIQYF. The CDR3 nucleotides are TGTGCCAGCAGTCTCCGACAGGACAGAAGCAAAAACATTCAGTACTTC.

This clonotype occurred many times. V is TRBV5-1 and J is TRBJ1-2; D gene ambiguous. The CDR3 is 14 residues long. With 3 bases removed from V and 3 bases from J, the gap between germline ends came to 12 bases. Germline V gene sequence: CDR1 SGHRS, CDR2 YFSETQ. This CDR3 is CASSSGLTDYGYTF. Written as DNA, the CDR3 is TGCGCCAGCAGCTCCGGACTGACCGACTATGGCTACACCTTC.

The table lists this clonotype with many counts. The chain carries TRBV7-9 and TRBJ1-1; D is perhaps TRBD1 (5 bases). The germline CDR1 and CDR2 sequences are SEHNR and FQNEAQ (reference sequence). This CDR3 contains 13 residues. V gave up 3 bases and J gave up 1 base, with 6 bases separating them. The DNA of the CDR3 is TGTGCCAGCAGCTTGACAGCGAACACTGAAGCTTTCTTT. This translates into CASSLTANTEAFF.

This clonotype was seen only a few times. V gene TRBV18 combines with J gene TRBJ2-5; D might be TRBD1 (6 bases). CDR3 length: 13 amino acids. V shed 5 bases and J shed 5 bases, with 12 bases lying between them. From germline, CDR1 is KGHSH and CDR2 LQKENI. CDR3 sequence reads: CASSADRRETQYF. The CDR3 nucleotides read TGTGCCAGCTCAGCCGACAGGAGGGAGACCCAGTACTTC. The full variable domain, with the rest looked up from reference TRBV18 and TRBJ2-5, is NAGVMQNPRHLVRRRGQEARLRCSPMKGHSHVYWYRQLPEEGLKFMVYLQKENIIDESGMPKERFSAEFPKEGPSILRIQQVVRGDSAAYFCASSADRRETQYFGPGTRLLVL.

In this sample, this clonotype turned up many times. The CDR3 region is CASSQESLAGVTGELFF. The CDR3 coding sequence is TGCGCCAGCAGCCAAGAATCTCTAGCGGGAGTCACCGGGGAGCTGTTTTTT. The rearrangement joins TRBV4-3 to TRBJ2-2; 10 bases line up with TRBD2. Germline CDR1 is LGHNA and CDR2 is YSLEER. The CDR3 runs to 17 residues. Trimming took 0 bases from V and 4 from J; bases not matched to a gene: 5.

Many counts were recorded for this clonotype. J is TRBJ2-1 and V is TRBV6-4, with D perhaps TRBD2 (6 bases). Trimming shortened V by 0 bases and J by 10 bases, and 10 bases separated the two germline ends. The CDR3 extends over 13 amino acids. From germline, CDR1 is MRHNA and CDR2 SNTAGT. The CDR3 here is CASSDSWDSEQFF. In DNA form, the CDR3 reads TGTGCCAGCAGTGACTCCTGGGACTCGGAGCAGTTCTTC.

This clonotype was recorded a few times. This sequence joins TRBV10-3 and TRBJ1-1; no firm D call. Trimming removed 4 bases at V and 6 bases at J, with 9 bases between. Germline CDR1 reads ENHRY; CDR2 reads SYGVKD. The CDR3 contains 12 residues. The CDR3 region has the DNA TGTGCCATCAGTGTCGCCGGACCTGAAGCTTTCTTT. It translates to CAISVAGPEAFF.

This clonotype was counted many times. The rearrangement joins TRBV4-2 to TRBJ2-3; unclear D gene. The germline V gene has CDR1 LGHNA and CDR2 YNFKEQ. The CDR3 consists of 15 residues. V lost 4 bases and J 0 bases, leaving 11 bases between the germline ends. The CDR3 nucleotides are TGTGCCAGCAGCCCGACCAGAGTCAGCACAGATACGCAGTATTTT. Protein product: CASSPTRVSTDTQYF.

The V gene is TRBV5-1, the J gene TRBJ2-3, with D perhaps TRBD2 (6 bases). The V gene lost 5 bases and the J gene lost 2 bases, with 12 bases spanning the gap. This CDR3 spans 14 amino acids. CDR1 and CDR2 (germline): SGHRS, YFSETQ. Written as DNA, the CDR3 is TGCGCCAGCAGTCGGGACTCCGACACAGATACGCAGTATTTT. Translated, it gives CASSRDSDTDTQYF.

In its sample, this clonotype was seen a few times. J is TRBJ2-1 and V is TRBV7-8; 14 bases align to TRBD2. The V and J ends lost 5 bases and 10 bases, in that order; junction bases with no gene match: 7. CDR1 SGHVS and CDR2 FQNEAQ come from the germline V gene. The CDR3 is made up of 15 amino acids. CDR3 region: CASSLGGLAGEEQFF. The CDR3 region has the DNA TGTGCCAGCAGCCTAGGGGGACTAGCGGGAGAAGAGCAGTTCTTC.

The chain couples TRBV6-1 to TRBJ2-5; 7 positions match TRBD2. V was clipped by 6 bases and J by 1 base; unmatched bases: 14. Germline V gene lookup returns CDR1 MNHNS and CDR2 SASEGT. The CDR3 spans 17 residues. The CDR3 loop is CASSPGGSGARQETQYF. The CDR3 bases are TGTGCCAGCAGCCCCGGTGGGAGCGGGGCCCGCCAAGAGACCCAGTACTTC.

There are a few counts of this clonotype. The chain employs TRBV12-3 or TRBV12-4 and TRBJ1-1; no definite D call. Trimming took off 2 bases at V and 5 bases at J, with 12 bases between the two ends. The CDR3 totals 14 residues. CDR3 sequence: CASSLLGEGTEAFF. The DNA of the CDR3 is TGTGCCAGCAGTTTACTGGGTGAAGGAACTGAAGCTTTCTTT.

This clonotype has a handful of counts. The chain joins TRBV10-2 to TRBJ2-3, with TRBD2 matching over 10 bases. Germline V gene sequence: CDR1 WSHSY, CDR2 SAAADI. V lost 5 bases and J lost 4; bases outside the gene matches: 9. CDR3 size: 16 residues. CDR3 loop: CASSRSSGGKADTQYF. As DNA, the CDR3 is TGCGCCAGCAGTAGGAGTAGCGGGGGGAAGGCAGATACGCAGTATTTT.

This clonotype was seen ten or more times. The gene calls are TRBV5-1 and TRBJ2-1; D remains ambiguous. Germline V gives CDR1 SGHRS, CDR2 YFSETQ. V lost 6 bases and J lost 3, with 13 bases in between. The CDR3 extends over 14 amino acids. CDR3 DNA sequence: TGCGCCAGCAAGGAGAATCCCGGCTACAATGAGCAGTTCTTC. This gives the protein CASKENPGYNEQFF.

The rearrangement uses TRBV7-2 and TRBJ2-1; D tentatively fits TRBD1 or TRBD2 (5 bases each). Trimming stripped 5 bases from V and 4 bases from J, with 15 bases between. Germline CDR1 is SGHTA and CDR2 is FQGNSA. CDR3 size: 15 residues. The CDR3 DNA sequence: TGTGCCAGCAGCCAGGGAGCAGCGGAGTACAATGAGCAGTTCTTC. Its translation: CASSQGAAEYNEQFF.

The table lists this clonotype with many counts. V is TRBV20-1 and J is TRBJ2-1; D is unresolved. The V gene lost 6 bases and the J gene lost 1 base, with 16 bases spanning the gap. Germline values: CDR1 DFQATT, CDR2 SNEGSKA (reference sequence). This CDR3 region has 15 residues. This CDR3 reads CSAPPRPSSYNEQFF. CDR3 sequence (DNA): TGCAGTGCCCCCCCGAGGCCTAGTTCCTACAATGAGCAGTTCTTC.

The rearrangement links TRBV2 to TRBJ2-1; 8 nucleotides agree with TRBD2. Per germline, CDR1 SNHLY and CDR2 FYNNEI. Unmatched junction bases numbered 6, after V lost 4 bases and J lost 1 base. The CDR3 has 16 amino acids. The CDR3 region has the DNA TGTGCCAGCAGTGCACCTATAGCGGGATCCTACAATGAGCAGTTCTTC. This translates into CASSAPIAGSYNEQFF.

This clonotype has a handful of counts. The chain carries TRBV7-2 and TRBJ1-2; 10 bases fit TRBD1. The CDR3 is made up of 14 amino acids. Germline-derived CDR1 and CDR2 are SGHTA and FQGNSA. The trim removed 5 bases at V and 2 bases at J, leaving 2 bases unmatched. The CDR3 spells CASSPDRGNYGYTF. CDR3 nucleotides: TGTGCCAGCAGCCCGGACAGGGGGAACTATGGCTACACCTTC.